Below, 20 T cell receptor beta chains from the same sample are listed, as sequenced in a study of technical replicates of blood from a few donors. The repertoire was sequenced with immunoSEQ multiplex PCR; TCRdb's copy has only in-frame clones and lacks some. The sample contains tens of thousands of clones, roughly nine tenths of which appear only once. Sequenced input: T cells isolated from PBMCs. These receptors were obtained from a human donor in good health.

V usage is TRBV7-2 and J usage is TRBJ2-5, with 8 bases identical to TRBD2. The CDR3 has 14 amino acids. The V and J ends lost 1 base and 3 bases, in that order; junction bases with no gene match: 1. CDR1 SGHTA and CDR2 FQGNSA come from the germline V gene. The CDR3 DNA reads TGTGCCAGCAGCTTAGGTAGCGGGGAAGAGACCCAGTACTTC. Translated, it gives CASSLGSGEETQYF.

This clone was seen more than once but under ten times. This chain links TRBV12-5 with TRBJ2-3; 8 nucleotides line up with TRBD2. This CDR3 is 17 amino acids long. Germline CDR1 LGHNT, CDR2 FRNRAP. V shed 2 bases, J shed 3 bases, and the junction held 10 bases outside the gene matches. CDR3 DNA: TGTGCTAGTGGTTTGAAACCGGGGGGGGCTTGGACAGATACGCAGTATTTT. It encodes CASGLKPGGAWTDTQYF.

This chain uses TRBV6-5 with TRBJ1-4, with 9 bases fitting TRBD1. In germline, CDR1 is MNHEY, CDR2 SVGAGI. Trimming removed 6 bases from V and 7 bases from J; junction bases left unmatched: 9. This CDR3 is 15 amino acids long. Here the CDR3 reads CASRPPGQGFEKLFF. CDR3 coding DNA: TGTGCCAGCAGGCCCCCGGGACAGGGTTTTGAAAAACTGTTTTTT.

The chain is built from TRBV7-2 and TRBJ1-1, with D unclear. Germline assignment: CDR1 SGHTA and CDR2 FQGNSA. The CDR3 extends over 12 amino acids. V gave up 5 bases and J gave up 8 bases, with 12 bases separating them. Here the CDR3 DNA reads TGTGCCAGCAGCCCTGATGGGCAGGAAGCTTTCTTT. This translates into CASSPDGQEAFF.

This chain links TRBV5-4 with TRBJ2-7; 9 nucleotides match TRBD2. The CDR3 is made up of 14 amino acids. The trim removed 4 bases at V and 5 bases at J, leaving 7 bases unmatched. Germline-derived CDR1 and CDR2 are SGHNT and YYREEE (reference sequence). As DNA, the CDR3 is TGTGCCAGCAGCCTTAGCGGGAGTCCCCACGAGCAGTACTTC. Amino acid sequence: CASSLSGSPHEQYF. The entire variable domain, with the rest obtained from reference TRBV5-4 and TRBJ2-7, is as follows: ETGVTQSPTHLIKTRGQQVTLRCSSQSGHNTVSWYQQALGQGPQFIFQYYREEENGRGNFPPRFSGLQFPNYSSELNVNALELDDSALYLCASSLSGSPHEQYFGPGTRLTVT.

The gene calls are TRBV6-1 and TRBJ1-5; TRBD1 matches at 7 bases. Germline-derived CDR1 and CDR2 are MNHNS and SASEGT. V shed 7 bases and J 5 bases; nucleotides not matched to a gene: 8. The CDR3 has 14 residues. Written as DNA, the CDR3 is TGTGCCAGCAACCTAGGACAGGAGCATCAGCCCCAGCATTTT. Protein product: CASNLGQEHQPQHF.

This clone was picked up one time. The chain carries TRBV7-2 and TRBJ1-4; no definite D call. The germline V gene has CDR1 SGHTA and CDR2 FQGNSA. The CDR3 totals 13 residues. V was clipped by 6 bases and J by 4 bases, with 9 bases between them. CDR3 nucleotides: TGTGCCAGCAGTTCGGGAGTTAATGAAAAACTGTTTTTT. This gives the protein CASSSGVNEKLFF.

This clone occurred a few times. This rearrangement joins TRBV7-2 to TRBJ1-1; no clear D. Trimming left V 7 bases short and J 1 base short, with 13 bases between. The CDR3 contains 14 residues. Germline CDR1 and CDR2: SGHTA and FQGNSA. Written as DNA, the CDR3 is TGTGCCAGCACCCGACTCCGACGGAACACTGAAGCTTTCTTT. Its translation is CASTRLRRNTEAFF.

V gene TRBV19 combines with J gene TRBJ1-4; 9 positions agree with TRBD1. Germline-derived CDR1 and CDR2 are LNHDA and SQIVND (reference sequence). V gave up 5 bases and J gave up 7 bases; unmatched junction bases: 8. The CDR3 contains 15 residues. CDR3 protein: CASSVGQGSTEKLFF. The DNA for the CDR3 is TGTGCCAGTAGTGTGGGACAGGGATCAACTGAAAAACTGTTTTTT.

CDR3: CASRPTVTNEKLFF. As DNA, the CDR3 is TGTGCCAGCAGGCCGACAGTTACTAATGAAAAACTGTTTTTT. The genes are TRBV28 and TRBJ1-4; a weak D match, TRBD1 (5 bases). V lost 6 bases and J 2 bases, leaving 10 bases between the germline ends. Germline V gene sequence: CDR1 MDHEN, CDR2 SYDVKM. This CDR3 is built from 14 residues.

This clone was seen once. This rearrangement joins TRBV27 to TRBJ2-7; the D gene is possibly TRBD2 (6 bases). Trimming removed 3 bases at V and 3 bases at J, with 12 bases between. Germline loops: CDR1 MNHEY, CDR2 SMNVEV (reference sequence). The CDR3 length is 14 residues. In DNA form, the CDR3 reads TGTGCCAGCAGTTTCACGGGACTCGGCTACGAGCAGTACTTC. It codes for CASSFTGLGYEQYF.

This rearrangement joins TRBV6-1 to TRBJ2-2, with D hard to call. V gave up 4 bases and J gave up 0 bases, with 9 bases separating them. Germline lookup yields CDR1 MNHNS and CDR2 SASEGT. The CDR3 is 15 amino acids. DNA of the CDR3: TGTGCCAGCAGTGTTGCGTCCTCGAACACCGGGGAGCTGTTTTTT. It translates to CASSVASSNTGELFF.

This clone was detected only once. V and J are TRBV9 and TRBJ1-6; D might be TRBD1 (5 bases). CDR3 length equals 16 residues. Per the germline V gene, CDR1 is SGDLS and CDR2 is YYNGEE. The germline V and J ends were trimmed by 2 bases and 4 bases, with 13 bases remaining between them. The CDR3 bases are TGTGCCAGCAGCGTGGAAGACAGTCTGTATAATTCACCCCTCCACTTT. Protein product: CASSVEDSLYNSPLHF.

J is TRBJ2-5 and V is TRBV29-1; TRBD2 is a possible D gene (7 bases). The germline V gene has CDR1 SQVTM and CDR2 ANQGSEA. The germline V and J ends were trimmed by 4 bases and 5 bases, with 17 bases remaining between them. The length of the CDR3 is 14 residues. The DNA of the CDR3 is TGCAGCGTTGTTTACAGGGAGGGTTGGGAGACCCAGTACTTC. Protein sequence: CSVVYREGWETQYF.

The chain links TRBV27 to TRBJ2-1; no clear D. There are 13 residues in the CDR3. The V end was cut by 7 bases, the J end by 8 bases, with 15 bases between. CDR1 is MNHEY, CDR2 SMNVEV, per germline (reference sequence). The DNA for the CDR3 is TGTGCCAGCACCACCCCACGGAGTGATGAGCAGTTCTTC. Its translation: CASTTPRSDEQFF.

The gene calls are TRBV28 and TRBJ2-7, with TRBD2 matching 7 bases. The CDR3 is 14 amino acids. The V gene's germline CDR1 is MDHEN and CDR2 SYDVKM. After removal of 6 bases from V and 0 bases from J, the junction contained 5 bases not matched to a gene. The CDR3 DNA is TGTGCCAGCAGACTAGCGACCAGCTCCTACGAGCAGTACTTC. Its protein product is CASRLATSSYEQYF. The variable domain in full, completed from reference TRBV28 and TRBJ2-7, reads DVKVTQSSRYLVKRTGEKVFLECVQDMDHENMFWYRQDPGLGLRLIYFSYDVKMKEKGDIPEGYSVSREKKERFSLILESASTNQTSMYLCASRLATSSYEQYFGPGTRLTVT.

The rearrangement uses TRBV28 and TRBJ1-1; 7 bases align to TRBD1. Germline-derived CDR1 and CDR2 are MDHEN and SYDVKM. This CDR3 is 17 amino acids long. Trimming took 3 bases from V and 3 from J; bases not matched to a gene: 13. Here the CDR3 reads CASSLGSTGFVDTEAFF. Written as DNA, the CDR3 is TGTGCCAGCAGTTTGGGCTCGACAGGGTTCGTTGACACTGAAGCTTTCTTT.

This rearrangement joins TRBV7-2 to TRBJ1-1; D not resolved. Germline CDR1 and CDR2: SGHTA and FQGNSA. The CDR3 is 15 amino acids. Trimming stripped 5 bases from V and 1 base from J, with 14 bases between. CDR3 sequence: CASSPLRIGNTEAFF. CDR3 DNA: TGTGCCAGCAGCCCCCTCCGAATCGGGAACACTGAAGCTTTCTTT.

The chain is built from TRBV9 and TRBJ1-1, with unresolved D. Germline V lookup: CDR1 SGDLS, CDR2 YYNGEE. This CDR3 has 13 amino acids. V lost 2 bases to trimming and J lost 0 bases, with 5 bases between them. CDR3 DNA: TGTGCCAGCAGCGTCAAAATGAACACTGAAGCTTTCTTT. This sequence encodes CASSVKMNTEAFF.

Turning to this clone: The sample has other DNA sequences that encode this CDR3 too. The chain combines TRBV2 with TRBJ2-7; D is undetermined. Germline V CDR1 and CDR2: SNHLY, FYNNEI. Deletions cut 2 bases from V and 4 bases from J, with 6 bases between. The CDR3 runs 12 residues. The CDR3 loop is CASSESSYEQYF. In nucleotides, the CDR3 is TGTGCCAGCAGTGAAAGCTCGTACGAGCAGTACTTC.